The rows below give T cell receptor beta chains drawn from one sample of a study of T cell responses to AZD1222 COVID-19 vaccine. Only in-frame clones appear in the TCRdb table, and some are missing; sequencing was by immunoSEQ multiplex PCR. The sample has about 120,000 clones; around nine tenths are singletons. This specimen was peripheral blood, taken on day 0 of AZD1222 vaccination. These receptors were taken from an adult in good health. Each CDR3 is given with its conserved first and last residue. The D gene is left open where the match is weak. Clone size is stated in some rows and not others, as once, few, many or a class when expanded.

abundance	v_gene	d_gene	j_gene	CDR3nt	CDR3aa
-	TRBV18	TRBD2	TRBJ2-1	TGTGCCAGCTCACCACTGGGACGGGAGGGCCTCAATGAGCAGTTCTTC	CASSPLGREGLNEQFF
-	TRBV23-1	-	TRBJ2-1	TGCGCCAGCAGTCAATCGGGGTTCATCCTGGCCTTGAAGTTCTTC	CASSQSGFILALKFF
once	TRBV29-1	-	TRBJ2-6	TGCAGCGTTGAAGATCGGGGGCAGACCTCTGGGGCCAACGTCCTGACTTTC	CSVEDRGQTSGANVLTF
-	TRBV6-2/TRBV6-3	-	TRBJ1-5	TGTGCCAGCAGTTACGATTTTTGGCCCCAGCATTTT	CASSYDFWPQHF
-	TRBV15	-	TRBJ1-5	TGTGCCACCAGCTTAGACGGTGGCAATCAGCCCCAGCATTTT	CATSLDGGNQPQHF
-	TRBV9	TRBD1	TRBJ1-6	TGTGCCAGCAGCCCAGGGGGCTCGGCCCCCTCACCCCTCCACTTT	CASSPGGSAPSPLHF
-	TRBV5-4	-	TRBJ2-3	TGTGCCAGCAGCTTGAGTACAGATACGCAGTATTTT	CASSLSTDTQYF
-	TRBV7-3	TRBD1	TRBJ1-2	TGTGCCAGCAGCTTAGTGGGACAGGGGGCTGGCTACACCTTC	CASSLVGQGAGYTF
-	TRBV30	-	TRBJ1-1	TGTGCCTGGAGTCAGACCCCAACCCACATGAACACTGAAGCTTTCTTT	CAWSQTPTHMNTEAFF
-	TRBV7-2	-	TRBJ2-5	TGTGCCAGCAGCTTAGGAGTTGGGGGGACCCAAGAGACCCAGTACTTC	CASSLGVGGTQETQYF
-	TRBV6-4	-	TRBJ2-3	TGTGCCAGCAGTGACCAGCCAGGGTGGGGTAGCACAGATACGCAGTATTTT	CASSDQPGWGSTDTQYF
once	TRBV5-6	-	TRBJ1-6	TGTGCCAGCAGCTTATACGGAAATTCACCCCTCCACTTT	CASSLYGNSPLHF
-	TRBV7-2	TRBD1	TRBJ1-6	TGTGCCAGCAGCACTGCCGGGACAGGGACCGAATACAATTCACCCCTCCACTTT	CASSTAGTGTEYNSPLHF
-	TRBV5-1	-	TRBJ2-3	TGCGCCAGCAGCTCAACAGGCTCCATCGATACGCAGTATTTT	CASSSTGSIDTQYF
-	TRBV27	-	TRBJ2-7	TGTGCCAGCAGCCAAGGACACGCCGCCTACGAGCAGTACTTC	CASSQGHAAYEQYF
-	TRBV7-2	-	TRBJ2-2	TGTGCCAGCAGCTTGTTCTCTGCGAACACCGGGGAGCTGTTTTTT	CASSLFSANTGELFF
-	TRBV7-9	-	TRBJ2-1	TGTGCCAGCAGCTTACCCGACCGCGGGAACTCCCACAATGAGCAGTTCTTC	CASSLPDRGNSHNEQFF
-	TRBV6-5	-	TRBJ2-2	TGTGCCAGCAGCCCCCGGGAGAGCGGCACCGGGGAGCTGTTTTTT	CASSPRESGTGELFF
-	TRBV5-6	-	TRBJ1-5	TGTGCCAGCAGCTTGGAAAAGGGAGGCAATCAGCCCCAGCATTTT	CASSLEKGGNQPQHF
-	TRBV19	-	TRBJ1-1	TGTGCCAGTAGTATAGGGTCTGCGGTGTTCGCTGAAGCTTTCTTT	CASSIGSAVFAEAFF
once	TRBV27	TRBD1	TRBJ2-5	TGTGCCAGCAGTTTTCGGTGGAGGCCTTCCTTGGACAGGGGGCTAGAGACCCAGTACTTC	CASSFRWRPSLDRGLETQYF
-	TRBV4-3	-	TRBJ2-3	TGCGCCAGCAGCCAAGATGGGGGATACACAGATACGCAGTATTTT	CASSQDGGYTDTQYF
-	TRBV5-5	-	TRBJ2-5	TGTGCCAGCAGCTTGGCCACAGCCGATGGGGAGACCCAGTACTTC	CASSLATADGETQYF
-	TRBV19	TRBD1	TRBJ2-7	TGTGCCAGTAGTATAATGGGACAGGGGATCCACGAGCAGTACTTC	CASSIMGQGIHEQYF
-	TRBV18	-	TRBJ1-5	TGTGCCAGCTCACGTGTCGATCAGCCCCAGCATTTT	CASSRVDQPQHF
-	TRBV5-1	-	TRBJ2-5	TGCGCCAGCAGCTTGGGGGGCAGGGAGAGGGAGACCCAGTACTTC	CASSLGGRERETQYF
-	TRBV18	TRBD1	TRBJ1-3	TGTGCCAGCTCACCGGGACAGAACTCTGGAAACACCATATATTTT	CASSPGQNSGNTIYF
-	TRBV4-1	-	TRBJ2-5	TGCGCCAGCAGCCAAGTGCATCTGGTAGTGAGGGAGACCCAGTACTTC	CASSQVHLVVRETQYF
-	TRBV15	-	TRBJ1-3	TGTGCCACCAGCAGAGGCGGGGAAGTTGGAAACACCATATATTTT	CATSRGGEVGNTIYF
-	TRBV27	TRBD1	TRBJ1-5	TGTGCCAGCAGTAAGTGGACAGGGGAGGGATATAGCAATCAGCCCCAGCATTTT	CASSKWTGEGYSNQPQHF
once	TRBV4-3	TRBD2	TRBJ2-7	TGCGCCAGCAGCCAAGTTCTAGCGGGAGGGGCCTACGAGCAGTACTTC	CASSQVLAGGAYEQYF
-	TRBV5-1	-	TRBJ2-5	TGCGCCAGCAGCTACATGGACAGCCAAGAGACCCAGTACTTC	CASSYMDSQETQYF
-	TRBV25-1	TRBD1	TRBJ1-2	TGTGCCAGCAGTACCGGGACAGGGGTCTACTATGGCTACACCTTC	CASSTGTGVYYGYTF
once	TRBV29-1	-	TRBJ1-2	TGCAGCGTTGGGGATGAGGGGCAGGGTGAGGGCTACACCTTC	CSVGDEGQGEGYTF
-	TRBV10-3	TRBD1	TRBJ1-5	TGTGCCATCAGTGAGTCCGGGACAGACTTTAATCAGCCCCAGCATTTT	CAISESGTDFNQPQHF
-	TRBV9	TRBD1	TRBJ1-2	TGTGCCAGCAGTTCGCCCAGGGGGCAGGGATACGGCTACACCTTC	CASSSPRGQGYGYTF
once	TRBV14	-	TRBJ1-2	TGTGCCAGCAGCTCATACAAGGCTAACTATGGCTACACCTTC	CASSSYKANYGYTF
-	TRBV18	TRBD1	TRBJ1-5	TGTGCCAGCTCACCAGGGACAGGGAGGGGTCAGCCCCAGCATTTT	CASSPGTGRGQPQHF
-	TRBV20-1	-	TRBJ2-1	TGCAGTGCTAGTAGACGGTCTGGACCGGGAAGAGTATACAATGAGCAGTTCTTC	CSASRRSGPGRVYNEQFF
-	TRBV19	TRBD1	TRBJ2-5	TGTGCCTCTAGGGCAGGGGGCGTAGAGACCCAGTACTTC	CASRAGGVETQYF